Shown below are 10 T cell receptor beta chains from a single sample sequenced in a study of T cell repertoires in cytomegalovirus infection. One entry per CDR3 protein, called by TCRdb with MiXCR from the reads. The sample has roughly 860,000 distinct CDR3 sequences; approximately 32% are singletons. Which antigens these TCRs recognize remains unknown. The sample here was cultured CD8+ T cells from PBMCs, taken from culture after CMV antigen stimulation. Source of these receptors: a human donor in good health (CMV status not recorded). Some clones in this sample may be carry-over from other donors' samples.

This clonotype has just a few counts. The chain couples TRBV2 to TRBJ2-1, with 10 bases lining up with TRBD2. This CDR3 comprises 15 residues. V shed 3 bases, J shed 4 bases, and the junction held 3 bases outside the gene matches. CDR1 and CDR2 (germline): SNHLY, FYNNEI. CDR3 coding DNA: TGTGCCAGCAGTGACGGACTAGCGGAGTACAATGAGCAGTTCTTC. It encodes CASSDGLAEYNEQFF.

This clonotype was counted a few times. This chain uses TRBV5-4 with TRBJ2-6, with 9 bases fitting TRBD1. The CDR3 loop spans 18 amino acids. V gave up 5 bases and J gave up 0 bases; unmatched junction bases: 9. CDR1 SGHNT and CDR2 YYREEE come from the germline V gene (reference sequence). CDR3 residues: CASSSRDRVFSGANVLTF. The CDR3 bases are TGTGCCAGCAGTTCCCGGGACAGGGTATTCTCTGGGGCCAACGTCCTGACTTTC.

This clonotype was counted only a few times. The gene calls are TRBV6-5 and TRBJ1-4; no reliable D call. V lost 2 bases and J 5 bases, leaving 6 bases between the germline ends. The CDR3 is 13 amino acids. CDR1 and CDR2 (germline): MNHEY, SVGAGI. The CDR3 reads CASSYGGNEKLFF. The CDR3 DNA sequence: TGTGCCAGCAGTTACGGCGGGAATGAAAAACTGTTTTTT.

This clonotype was seen a single time. A read error may be the cause here, since a much bigger clone is one base away. The chain combines TRBV7-2 with TRBJ2-3; 8 bases match TRBD2. Germline lookup yields CDR1 SGHTA and CDR2 FQGNSA. The V and J ends lost 1 base and 1 base, in that order; junction bases with no gene match: 1. The CDR3 totals 15 residues. The CDR3 sequence: CASSLVGLGTDTQYF. The CDR3 bases are TGTGCCAGCAGCTTAGTGGGACTAGGCACAGATACGCAGTATTTT.

With respect to this clonotype: Germline and junction disagree at one end, which may indicate a read error. This chain links TRBV24-1 with TRBJ1-5; weak D call: TRBD1 (6 bases). CDR3 length equals 18 residues. Germline CDR1 and CDR2: KGHDR and SFDVKD. The DNA for the CDR3 is TGTGTCACCAGTGATTTGCGGACAGCAACCTATAGCAATCAGCCCCAGCATTTT. Translation: CVTSDLRTATYSNQPQHF.

V is TRBV11-3 and J is TRBJ2-1; 9 positions match TRBD2. Germline V gene data show CDR1 as SGHNT and CDR2 as YENEEA. This CDR3 has 17 residues. V trimming: 0 bases; J trimming: 6 bases; junction bases outside the gene matches: 9. This CDR3 is CASSLDLGRGGRNEQFF. In DNA, the CDR3 is TGTGCCAGCAGCTTAGATTTAGGGCGGGGGGGCCGCAATGAGCAGTTCTTC.

The chain has TRBV6-5 and TRBJ2-1; TRBD1 matches 10 bases. The CDR3 loop spans 15 amino acids. Germline V gene lookup returns CDR1 MNHEY and CDR2 SVGAGI. Trimming cost V 2 bases and J 10 bases; bases outside gene matches: 8. Here the CDR3 reads CASSYPGTGAGEQFF. The CDR3 coding sequence is TGTGCCAGCAGTTACCCCGGGACAGGGGCCGGGGAGCAGTTCTTC.

This clonotype was counted ten times or more. This rearrangement joins TRBV7-6 to TRBJ1-2; D call uncertain. V was pared by 5 bases and J by 0 bases, with 16 bases between. Germline V gives CDR1 SGHVS, CDR2 FNYEAQ. The CDR3 contains 16 residues. The CDR3 DNA reads as TGTGCCAGCAGCCCCCTGGAGGGCCCCTCTAACTATGGCTACACCTTC. As protein: CASSPLEGPSNYGYTF.

This clonotype has a count of ten or more. The chain is built from TRBV7-8 and TRBJ2-7, with 7 bases aligning to TRBD1. V lost 1 base to trimming and J lost 2 bases; unmatched junction nucleotides: 5. Germline CDR1 and CDR2: SGHVS and FQNEAQ. The CDR3 is made up of 15 amino acids. Here the CDR3 DNA reads TGTGCCAGCAGCTTAGAGGCAGGGGGTGCCTACGAGCAGTACTTC. This sequence encodes CASSLEAGGAYEQYF.

The chain is built from TRBV4-3 and TRBJ1-1; D is possibly TRBD1 (6 bases). Trimming cost V 2 bases and J 7 bases, with 20 bases left between them. This CDR3 region has 16 residues. Germline V gene lookup returns CDR1 LGHNA and CDR2 YSLEER. The CDR3 DNA follows: TGCGCCAGCAGCCAAAGGGTAGAACAGGGAAGGTTTGAAGCTTTCTTT. Translating gives CASSQRVEQGRFEAFF.